The present T cell receptor beta chain was sequenced within a study of cytomegalovirus exposure and HLA in healthy donors. On the study more broadly: Samples from HLA-typed donors yielded approximately 88 million unique TCRs in an early data release. Study results and limitations: Listed as cytomegalovirus-associated were 150 or so TCR beta chains.

The PCR had 60 Vbeta and 13 Jbeta primers. The data were produced by immunoSEQ multiplex PCR, yet TCRdb's version contains in-frame clones alone and is incomplete. This table holds about 57,000 clones, around 82% found once. CDR3 length: 18 residues. V was clipped by 4 bases and J by 4 bases; unmatched bases: 16. Germline V CDR1 and CDR2: SGHAT, FQDESV (reference sequence). This clone has only one observation. The antigen is undetermined. Sequenced input: PBMCs. This rearrangement joins TRBV11-1 to TRBJ2-3; 8 nucleotides match TRBD1. The TCR originated in a male donor in good health and CMV-seronegative. This chain's CDR3 is CASSSGAPGGSIADTQYF. The CDR3 DNA follows: TGTGCCAGCAGCTCGGGGGCCCCAGGGGGCTCTATTGCAGATACGCAGTATTTT.